This T cell receptor (beta chain) was identified during a study of beta chain features in type 1 diabetes. On the study more broadly: Investigators examined under 140 million sorted cells across all samples. Findings and caveats of the study: Shortening of TCRB CDR3s, moderate but significant, appeared in all four CD4+ subsets of Type 1 diabetes patients.

The sample holds a few counts of this clone. The antigen is unknown. The CDR3 has 11 residues. Trimming shortened V by 6 bases and J by 7 bases, and 10 bases separated the two germline ends. The V gene's germline CDR1 is DFQATT and CDR2 SNEGSKA (reference sequence). cDNA synthesis used the whole RNA isolate, giving expressed TCRB sequences. TCRdb keeps only in-frame clones here, not all; method: immunoSEQ multiplex PCR. This table holds some 330,000 clones, 10% to 15% found once. The chain combines TRBV20-1 with TRBJ1-5; possibly TRBD1 for D (5 bases). Source material: naive CD4+ T cells from blood. The TCR originated in a woman between 18 and 30 years old with type 1 diabetes. CDR3 sequence reads: CSAGGVQPQHF. CDR3 coding DNA: TGCAGTGCCGGAGGGGTGCAGCCCCAGCATTTT.